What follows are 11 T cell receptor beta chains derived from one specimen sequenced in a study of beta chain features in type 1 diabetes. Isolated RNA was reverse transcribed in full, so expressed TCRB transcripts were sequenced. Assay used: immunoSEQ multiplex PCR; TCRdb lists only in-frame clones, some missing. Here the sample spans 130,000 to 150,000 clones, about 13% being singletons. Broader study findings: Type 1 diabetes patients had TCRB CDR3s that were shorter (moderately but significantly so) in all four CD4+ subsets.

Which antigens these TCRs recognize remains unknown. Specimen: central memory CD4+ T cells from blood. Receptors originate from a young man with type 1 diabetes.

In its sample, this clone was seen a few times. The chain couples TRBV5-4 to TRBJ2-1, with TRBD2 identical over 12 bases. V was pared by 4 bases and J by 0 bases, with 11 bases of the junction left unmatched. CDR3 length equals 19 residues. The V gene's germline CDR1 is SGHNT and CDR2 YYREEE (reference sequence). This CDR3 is CASSPVGLAGGSSYNEQFF. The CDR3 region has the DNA TGTGCCAGCAGCCCGGTTGGGCTAGCGGGGGGGAGCTCCTACAATGAGCAGTTCTTC.

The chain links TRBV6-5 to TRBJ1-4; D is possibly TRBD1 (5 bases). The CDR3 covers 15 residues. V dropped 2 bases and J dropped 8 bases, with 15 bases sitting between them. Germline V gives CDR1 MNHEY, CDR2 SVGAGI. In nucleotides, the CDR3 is TGTGCCAGCAGTTACGAGGCCAGGGAAGCGGAAAAACTGTTTTTT. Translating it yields CASSYEAREAEKLFF.

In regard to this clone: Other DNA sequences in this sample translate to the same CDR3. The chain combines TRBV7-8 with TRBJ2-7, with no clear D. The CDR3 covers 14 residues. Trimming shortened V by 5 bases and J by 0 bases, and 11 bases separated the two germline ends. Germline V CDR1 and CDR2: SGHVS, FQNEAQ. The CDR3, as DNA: TGTGCCAGCAGCCCCAGGCAGACCTCCTACGAGCAGTACTTC. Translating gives CASSPRQTSYEQYF.

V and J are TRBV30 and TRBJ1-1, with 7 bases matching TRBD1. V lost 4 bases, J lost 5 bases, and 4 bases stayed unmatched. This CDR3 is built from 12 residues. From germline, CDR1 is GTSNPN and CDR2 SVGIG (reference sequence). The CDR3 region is CAWTETGTEAFF. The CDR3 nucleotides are TGTGCCTGGACCGAGACAGGGACTGAAGCTTTCTTT.

CDR3 DNA sequence: TGTGCCAGCAGCCCAACGGGGTTTGCCAATGAGCAGTTCTTC. Protein: CASSPTGFANEQFF. This rearrangement joins TRBV11-2 to TRBJ2-1, with D maybe TRBD2 (5 bases). Trimming removed 5 bases at V and 6 bases at J, with 14 bases between. Per the germline V gene, CDR1 is SGHAT and CDR2 is FQNNGV. This CDR3 is built from 14 residues. Full variable domain (outside the CDR3, taken from reference TRBV11-2 and TRBJ2-1): EAGVAQSPRYKIIEKRQSVAFWCNPISGHATLYWYQQILGQGPKLLIQFQNNGVVDDSQLPKDRFSAERLKGVDSTLKIQPAKLEDSAVYLCASSPTGFANEQFFGPGTRLTVL.

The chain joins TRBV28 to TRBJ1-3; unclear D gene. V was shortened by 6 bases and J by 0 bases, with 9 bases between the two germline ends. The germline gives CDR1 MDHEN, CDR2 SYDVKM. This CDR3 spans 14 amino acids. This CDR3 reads CASRNSLSGNTIYF. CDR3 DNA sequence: TGTGCCAGCAGAAACAGCCTCTCTGGAAACACCATATATTTT.

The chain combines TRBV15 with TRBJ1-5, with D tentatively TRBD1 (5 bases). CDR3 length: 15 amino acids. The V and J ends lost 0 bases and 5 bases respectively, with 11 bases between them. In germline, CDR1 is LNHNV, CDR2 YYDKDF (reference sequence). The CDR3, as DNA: TGTGCCACCAGCAGAGAAGGACACCCGGATCAGCCCCAGCATTTT. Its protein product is CATSREGHPDQPQHF.

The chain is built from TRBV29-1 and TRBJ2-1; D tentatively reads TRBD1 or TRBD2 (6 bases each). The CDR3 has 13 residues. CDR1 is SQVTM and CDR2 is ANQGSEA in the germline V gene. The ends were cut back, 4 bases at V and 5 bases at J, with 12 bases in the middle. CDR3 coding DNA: TGCAGCGTTGCGGCGGGGACACACAATGAGCAGTTCTTC. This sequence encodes CSVAAGTHNEQFF.

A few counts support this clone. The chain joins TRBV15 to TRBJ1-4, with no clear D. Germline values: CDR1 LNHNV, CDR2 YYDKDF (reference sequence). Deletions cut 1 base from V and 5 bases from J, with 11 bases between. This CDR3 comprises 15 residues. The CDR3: CATSRVRASNEKLFF. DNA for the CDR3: TGTGCCACCAGCAGAGTGCGGGCGTCGAATGAAAAACTGTTTTTT.

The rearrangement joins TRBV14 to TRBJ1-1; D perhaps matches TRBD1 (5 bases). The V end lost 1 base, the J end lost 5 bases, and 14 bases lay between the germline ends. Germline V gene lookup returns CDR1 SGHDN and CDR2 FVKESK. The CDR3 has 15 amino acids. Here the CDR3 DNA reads TGTGCCAGCAGCCAAGTTCGATGGGGGTGGACTGAAGCTTTCTTT. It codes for CASSQVRWGWTEAFF.

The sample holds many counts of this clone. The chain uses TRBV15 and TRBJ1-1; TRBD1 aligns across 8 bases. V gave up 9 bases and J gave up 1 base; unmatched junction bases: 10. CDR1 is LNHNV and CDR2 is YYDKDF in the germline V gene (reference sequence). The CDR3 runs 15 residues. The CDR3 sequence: CATRAGGFGNTEAFF. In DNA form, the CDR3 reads TGTGCCACACGTGCAGGGGGCTTCGGGAACACTGAAGCTTTCTTT.